This TCR beta chain was identified during a study of monozygotic twins with inflammatory bowel disease. With the 5' RACE reads reprocessed, TCRdb shows one record per CDR3 protein and no DNA. This sample's table has over 200,000 distinct CDR3 sequences. The CDR3 is made up of 16 amino acids. Germline values: CDR1 MNHEY, CDR2 SVGAGI. Input material: blood. The sequence derives from a human donor with ulcerative colitis or Crohn's disease, or a healthy co-twin of an affected twin (not recorded which). The chain links TRBV6-5 to TRBJ1-1; TCRdb gives TRBD1 as the D gene, but with no DNA this cannot be confirmed. CDR3 amino acids: CASSYLGPGGNTEAFF.